Listed below are T cell receptor beta chains from one sample, sequenced in a study of blood T cell repertoires in COVID-19. The repertoire was sequenced with immunoSEQ multiplex PCR; TCRdb's copy has only in-frame clones and lacks some. The repertoire holds about 300,000 clones, with approximately 89% as singletons. Sequencing was done on a sample of PBMCs or T cells enriched from blood (not recorded which). All receptors come from a woman aged 45-65 years who had been exposed to COVID-19. Each CDR3 is given with its conserved first and last residue. D genes are given only for firm matches. Size is omitted from some rows. Given values are once, few, many or a class for expanded clones.

TGTGCCAGTAGTAACCCACAGGGGGCGCAGGAAGAGACCCAGTACTTC CASSNPQGAQEETQYF TRBV19 TRBD1 TRBJ2-5 few
TGCGCCAGCAGTCAATGGTCTAGCGGGGCCAAAAACATTCAGTACTTC CASSQWSSGAKNIQYF TRBV23-1 TRBD2 TRBJ2-4 .
TGTGCCAGCAGCTTAGATCTGGAGATCTACAATGAGCAGTTCTTC CASSLDLEIYNEQFF TRBV11-2 . TRBJ2-1 few
TGTGCCACCGACACAGGGGCTGGAAACACCATATATTTT CATDTGAGNTIYF TRBV5-8 TRBD1 TRBJ1-3 .
TGTGCCAGCAGTTTAACGGGGGTCTCTGGAAACACCATATATTTT CASSLTGVSGNTIYF TRBV27 . TRBJ1-3 .
TGCGCCAGCAGCCCTGGGACCCAGGGACTATCCGATACGCAGTATTTT CASSPGTQGLSDTQYF TRBV5-1 TRBD2 TRBJ2-3 .
TGTGCCAGCAGCCAAGATCTAGTAGGACTACGCCAAGAGACCCAGTACTTC CASSQDLVGLRQETQYF TRBV4-2 . TRBJ2-5 .
TGTGCCAGCAGCCAGTTCCCAGGTGGAAACACCATATATTTT CASSQFPGGNTIYF TRBV4-2 . TRBJ1-3 .
TGTGCCAGCAGCCCTGCGCGGGAGTCCTACAATGAGCAGTTCTTC CASSPARESYNEQFF TRBV7-2 TRBD2 TRBJ2-1 .
TGCGCCAGCAGCCAAACGACGGGGACAGGGCGGGGTGGCTACACCTTC CASSQTTGTGRGGYTF TRBV4-1 TRBD1 TRBJ1-2 .
TGTGCCAGCAGCGGGCGGACAGGTTCACCCCTCCACTTT CASSGRTGSPLHF TRBV7-8 TRBD1 TRBJ1-6 .
TGTGCCAGCAGCCCCGTGGGGGGGCGAACCTACGAGCAGTACTTC CASSPVGGRTYEQYF TRBV11-3 . TRBJ2-7 .
TGTGCCAGCAGGCCAGGGACAGGGGCCTACAATGAGCAGTTCTTC CASRPGTGAYNEQFF TRBV28 TRBD1 TRBJ2-1 .
TGTGCCAGCAGCTTTCTGGCGGGGGGACCCTACGAGCAGTACTTC CASSFLAGGPYEQYF TRBV7-9 TRBD2 TRBJ2-7 .
TGTGCCAGCAGCCAAGATGGGAGGGGAGAACAGCCCCAGCATTTT CASSQDGRGEQPQHF TRBV4-2 . TRBJ1-5 .
TGTGCCAGCAGTCCTACGTTGAACACTGAAGCTTTCTTT CASSPTLNTEAFF TRBV28 . TRBJ1-1 .
TGCGCCAGCAGCTCACAGGGCCCAGAGACCCAGTACTTC CASSSQGPETQYF TRBV5-1 . TRBJ2-5 .
TGTGCCAGCAGTTTGATATACTCTAATTCACCCCTCCACTTT CASSLIYSNSPLHF TRBV28 . TRBJ1-6 .
TGTGCCAGCAGTCGACAGGGTCGCACCGGGGAGCTGTTTTTT CASSRQGRTGELFF TRBV28 TRBD1 TRBJ2-2 .
TGTGCCAGCAGTGAAGGGAGGGGGCTAAACACTGAAGCTTTCTTT CASSEGRGLNTEAFF TRBV2 TRBD1 TRBJ1-1 .
TGTGCCAGCAGTCACCGGGACAGCATTTACGAGCAGTACTTC CASSHRDSIYEQYF TRBV27 TRBD1 TRBJ2-7 few
TGTGCCAGCAGCCAAGAAAGGAGGACGGTGAGCTCCTATAATTCACCCCTCCACTTT CASSQERRTVSSYNSPLHF TRBV14 . TRBJ1-6 few
TGTGCCAGCAGCGGGCAGCTCGGGATCTCTGGGGCCAACGTCCTGACTTTC CASSGQLGISGANVLTF TRBV3-1/TRBV3-2 . TRBJ2-6 few
TGTGCCAGTCGCAGGGAGGTAGATACGCAGTATTTT CASRREVDTQYF TRBV12-3/TRBV12-4 . TRBJ2-3 .
TGCGCCAGCAGCTTGGACTCCGAGGCTTTCTTT CASSLDSEAFF TRBV5-1 . TRBJ1-1 .
TGTGCCAGCAGCCCGGACAGGGATGGCTACACCTTC CASSPDRDGYTF TRBV7-9 TRBD1 TRBJ1-2 .
TGTGCCAGCTCCCTTGGGGGCTTTGCGGCCACTGAAGCTTTCTTT CASSLGGFAATEAFF TRBV18 . TRBJ1-1 .
TGTGCCAGCAGCCAAGAGCTCGCAGGGCCGAACTATGGCTACACCTTC CASSQELAGPNYGYTF TRBV3-1/TRBV3-2 . TRBJ1-2 .
TGTGCCTGGAGTGTGGGGGGAACGGCTTCGGGAAACACCATATATTTT CAWSVGGTASGNTIYF TRBV30 . TRBJ1-3 .